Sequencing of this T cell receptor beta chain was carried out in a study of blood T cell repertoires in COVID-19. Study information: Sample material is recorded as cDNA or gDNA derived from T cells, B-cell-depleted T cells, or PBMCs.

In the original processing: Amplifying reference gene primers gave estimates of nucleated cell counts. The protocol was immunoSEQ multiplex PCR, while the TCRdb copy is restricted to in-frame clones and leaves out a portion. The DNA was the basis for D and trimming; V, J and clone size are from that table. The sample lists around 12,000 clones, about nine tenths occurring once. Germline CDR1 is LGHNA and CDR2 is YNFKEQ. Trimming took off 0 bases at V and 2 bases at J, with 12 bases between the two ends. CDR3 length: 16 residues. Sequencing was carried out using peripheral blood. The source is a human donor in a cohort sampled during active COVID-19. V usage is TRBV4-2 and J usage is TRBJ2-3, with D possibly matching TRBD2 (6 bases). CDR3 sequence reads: CASSQDRERYTDTQYF. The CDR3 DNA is TGTGCCAGCAGCCAAGATCGGGAGCGGTACACAGATACGCAGTATTTT.